The rows below give T cell receptor beta chains drawn from one sample of a study of blood T cell repertoires in COVID-19. Generated by immunoSEQ multiplex PCR, the TCRdb table keeps only in-frame clones and is missing some. The data contain over 250,000 clones, approximately 83% of them singletons. Input material: peripheral blood. These receptors were obtained from a woman aged 70 to 79 with acute or convalescent COVID-19. The CDR3 runs from the conserved cysteine through the conserved F or W. D genes are given only for firm matches. Where a row states a size, it is once, few, many or the class of an expanded clone; other rows omit it.

CDR3,DNA,V,J,D,size
CASRLDRGSTEAFF,TGTGCCAGCAGGTTGGACAGGGGGAGCACTGAAGCTTTCTTT,TRBV2,TRBJ1-1,TRBD1,.
CASSYGQSEAFF,TGCGCCAGCAGTTACGGACAGAGTGAAGCTTTCTTT,TRBV5-1,TRBJ1-1,.,.
CASSVNSGGAARSSYNEQFF,TGTGCCAGCAGCGTAAATAGCGGGGGGGCCGCCCGGAGCTCCTACAATGAGCAGTTCTTC,TRBV9,TRBJ2-1,TRBD2,.
CASSPHRGNEKLFF,TGTGCCAGCAGCCCACACAGGGGTAATGAAAAACTGTTTTTT,TRBV7-8,TRBJ1-4,TRBD1,.
CASSFNYRVSSYNEQFF,TGTGCCAGCAGTTTCAATTACAGGGTTTCCTCCTACAATGAGCAGTTCTTC,TRBV27,TRBJ2-1,.,.
CASSVEGGAQYF,TGTGCCAGCAGCGTAGAGGGGGGGGCGCAGTATTTT,TRBV9,TRBJ2-3,.,once
CASSIDRGNTQYF,TGTGCCAGTAGTATAGACCGCGGGAATACGCAGTATTTT,TRBV19,TRBJ2-3,.,.
CAGSTDGSNTDTQYF,TGTGCCGGGTCGACCGACGGGTCAAACACAGATACGCAGTATTTT,TRBV2,TRBJ2-3,.,.
CAISEASSYGYTF,TGTGCCATCAGTGAGGCAAGTAGCTATGGCTACACCTTC,TRBV10-3,TRBJ1-2,.,.
CASSQSDSGGRDNEQFF,TGTGCCAGCAGCCAAAGTGATAGCGGGGGGCGGGACAATGAGCAGTTCTTC,TRBV3-1/TRBV3-2,TRBJ2-1,TRBD2,.
CASSGTDQETQYF,TGTGCCAGCAGCGGGACAGACCAAGAGACCCAGTACTTC,TRBV6-5,TRBJ2-5,TRBD1,.
CASRGQGVEKLFF,TGTGCCAGCAGGGGACAGGGAGTTGAAAAACTGTTTTTT,TRBV2,TRBJ1-4,TRBD1,once
CASSPRRESYEQYF,TGTGCCAGCAGCCCCCGACGGGAGTCCTACGAGCAGTACTTC,TRBV9,TRBJ2-7,.,.
CASSQDRWNTIYF,TGTGCCAGCAGCCAAGACAGGTGGAACACCATATATTTT,TRBV14,TRBJ1-3,.,.
CASQPGLGGTQYF,TGTGCCAGCCAACCGGGACTAGGAGGTACCCAGTACTTC,TRBV5-6,TRBJ2-5,TRBD2,.
CASGGRGDTEAFF,TGTGCCAGCGGAGGGAGGGGGGACACTGAAGCTTTCTTT,TRBV6-5,TRBJ1-1,.,once
CASSADSGEKLFF,TGCGCCAGCAGCGCGGACTCCGGGGAGAAACTGTTTTTT,TRBV5-1,TRBJ1-4,.,.
CASSLGSGDTDTQYF,TGTGCCAGCAGCTTGGGAAGCGGGGACACAGATACGCAGTATTTT,TRBV7-2,TRBJ2-3,TRBD2,.
CASSQVGGGTLGETQYF,TGCGCCAGCAGCCAAGTGGGTGGCGGGACCCTCGGAGAGACCCAGTACTTC,TRBV4-1,TRBJ2-5,.,.
CATSEAGGYEQFF,TGTGCCACCTCCGAGGCAGGGGGATATGAGCAGTTCTTC,TRBV24-1,TRBJ2-1,TRBD1,.
CASSLMGTPNTEAFF,TGTGCCAGCAGCTTAATGGGGACACCGAACACTGAAGCTTTCTTT,TRBV7-2,TRBJ1-1,.,.
CASSQTDSLTDTQYF,TGTGCCAGCAGCCAGACGGACTCTCTAACAGATACGCAGTATTTT,TRBV6-2/TRBV6-3,TRBJ2-3,.,.
CASSKGATDTQYF,TGTGCCAGCAGCAAAGGCGCTACAGATACGCAGTATTTT,TRBV7-9,TRBJ2-3,.,.
CASRAEMDEKLFF,TGTGCCAGCAGAGCGGAAATGGATGAAAAACTGTTTTTT,TRBV2,TRBJ1-4,.,few
CASSPDRGNQPQHF,TGTGCCAGCAGCCCGGACAGGGGCAATCAGCCCCAGCATTTT,TRBV3-1/TRBV3-2,TRBJ1-5,TRBD1,.
CASSLTSGDSYEQYF,TGTGCCAGCAGCCTCACTAGCGGGGACTCCTACGAGCAGTACTTC,TRBV11-2,TRBJ2-7,TRBD2,.
CASSLEGETQYF,TGCGCCAGCAGCTTGGAGGGGGAGACCCAGTACTTC,TRBV5-1,TRBJ2-5,.,.
CASSEGGPDTQYF,TGTGCCAGCAGTGAAGGGGGGCCAGATACGCAGTATTTT,TRBV6-1,TRBJ2-3,.,.
CASSQLGLNEQFF,TGCGCCAGCAGCCAGCTGGGACTAAATGAGCAGTTCTTC,TRBV4-1,TRBJ2-1,TRBD2,.
CATSLRGGRSTDTQYF,TGTGCCACCTCCCTTAGGGGGGGGAGAAGCACAGATACGCAGTATTTT,TRBV11-2,TRBJ2-3,.,.
CASRVRDINTEAFF,TGTGCCAGCAGGGTCCGGGACATTAACACTGAAGCTTTCTTT,TRBV28,TRBJ1-1,.,.
CASSPEAGDNEQFF,TGTGCCAGCTCACCGGAAGCGGGGGACAATGAGCAGTTCTTC,TRBV18,TRBJ2-1,TRBD2,.
CASSEGGAADTQYF,TGTGCCAGCAGTGAAGGTGGGGCCGCAGATACGCAGTATTTT,TRBV6-1,TRBJ2-3,.,.
CSALGQGAIAFF,TGCAGCGCCCTGGGGCAGGGCGCAATAGCTTTCTTT,TRBV29-1,TRBJ1-1,.,once
CASSLPWGRDEKLFF,TGTGCTAGCAGCTTACCTTGGGGGCGTGATGAAAAACTGTTTTTT,TRBV7-7,TRBJ1-4,.,few
CASSPELQNTEAFF,TGTGCCAGCTCACCAGAACTCCAGAACACTGAAGCTTTCTTT,TRBV18,TRBJ1-1,.,.
CASSEFTEGYQPQHF,TGTGCCAGCAGTGAATTCACGGAGGGCTATCAGCCCCAGCATTTT,TRBV6-1,TRBJ1-5,.,.
CASSPGQGAYNEQFF,TGTGCCAGCAGCCCGGGACAGGGCGCCTACAATGAGCAGTTCTTC,TRBV5-5,TRBJ2-1,TRBD1,.
CASSQVTQGAPWKIGTQYF,TGTGCCAGCAGCCAAGTAACTCAGGGGGCGCCCTGGAAAATTGGGACCCAGTACTTC,TRBV3-1/TRBV3-2,TRBJ2-5,TRBD1,few
CASSLSAGELFF,TGTGCCAGCAGCTTATCAGCCGGGGAGCTGTTTTTT,TRBV11-2,TRBJ2-2,.,.
CASSEGTLSTDTQYF,TGTGCCAGCAGTGAAGGGACACTGAGCACAGATACGCAGTATTTT,TRBV2,TRBJ2-3,.,.
CASRPRQGAGELFF,TGCGCCAGCAGACCAAGACAGGGGGCCGGGGAGCTGTTTTTT,TRBV5-1,TRBJ2-2,TRBD1,.
CATNQGNQPQHF,TGTGCCACCAACCAGGGGAATCAGCCCCAGCATTTT,TRBV24-1,TRBJ1-5,.,.
CAWSNVRVGLDYTF,TGTGCCTGGAGTAACGTACGTGTGGGGCTTGACTACACCTTC,TRBV30,TRBJ1-2,.,.
CASSPLPSGTSSTGELFF,TGTGCCAGCAGCCCGCTGCCCTCCGGGACTAGCTCCACCGGGGAGCTGTTTTTT,TRBV11-3,TRBJ2-2,TRBD2,few
CASSSGDRRGGYTF,TGTGCCAGCAGCTCCGGGGACAGGCGAGGGGGCTACACCTTC,TRBV7-8,TRBJ1-2,TRBD1,few
CASSLEATGRGYTF,TGTGCCAGCAGCTTAGAGGCGACAGGGCGCGGCTACACCTTC,TRBV7-2,TRBJ1-2,TRBD1,.
CASSLSSGGGDTQYF,TGCGCCAGCAGCTTGTCTAGCGGGGGCGGAGATACGCAGTATTTT,TRBV5-1,TRBJ2-3,TRBD2,.
CASSRTGGGEKLFF,TGTGCCAGCAGCCGGACAGGGGGAGGTGAAAAACTGTTTTTT,TRBV7-9,TRBJ1-4,TRBD1,.
CASSGDNNYGYTF,TGTGCCAGCAGTGGAGACAATAACTATGGCTACACCTTC,TRBV2,TRBJ1-2,.,.
CASRTGTTNTGELFF,TGTGCCAGCAGAACCGGGACAACGAACACCGGGGAGCTGTTTTTT,TRBV6-6,TRBJ2-2,.,.
CASSQAGLITDTQYF,TGTGCCAGCAGCCAAGCGGGTCTTATCACAGATACGCAGTATTTT,TRBV3-1/TRBV3-2,TRBJ2-3,.,.
CASGLAGGNEQFF,TGTGCCAGCGGACTAGCGGGGGGAAATGAGCAGTTCTTC,TRBV12-3/TRBV12-4,TRBJ2-1,TRBD2,.
CASSSADGGHYGYTF,TGCGCCAGCAGCTCCGCAGATGGGGGCCACTATGGCTACACCTTC,TRBV5-1,TRBJ1-2,.,.
CASSFTGTPLHF,TGTGCCAGCAGCTTCACGGGGACACCCCTCCACTTT,TRBV5-6,TRBJ1-6,.,few
CASSLGAAQETQYF,TGCGCCAGCAGCTTGGGGGCAGCACAAGAGACCCAGTACTTC,TRBV5-1,TRBJ2-5,.,.
CASRWGQGGNRNNEQFF,TGTGCCAGTAGATGGGGTCAGGGAGGAAATCGAAACAATGAGCAGTTCTTC,TRBV3-1/TRBV3-2,TRBJ2-1,.,.
CASSPLRGATGELFF,TGTGCCAGTAGCCCCCTGCGGGGGGCCACCGGGGAGCTGTTTTTT,TRBV19,TRBJ2-2,TRBD2,.
CASTGAADTQYF,TGTGCCAGCACAGGGGCGGCAGATACGCAGTATTTT,TRBV2,TRBJ2-3,.,.